A selection of T cell receptor beta chains follows, all from one sample in a study of glioma-infiltrating T cells. TCRdb called the multiplex PCR reads again in MiXCR, with one record for every CDR3 protein. This table has 150,000 or so distinct CDR3 sequences, about 39% appearing once. The sample taken for sequencing was glioma tissue, nonneoplastic brain tissue, or PBMCs (not recorded which). The receptors originated from a human donor with low-grade glioma or glioblastoma, undergoing nonglioma brain surgery, or in good health (not recorded which). Each CDR3 is given with its conserved first and last residue. A D gene is named only where the DNA matches it firmly. Size is omitted from some rows. Given values are once, few, many or a class for expanded clones.

d_gene	v_gene	j_gene	abundance	CDR3nt	CDR3aa
TRBD1	TRBV20-1	TRBJ2-6	-	TGCAGTGCTACCCCGGGACAGGCAACTGGGGCCAACGTCCTGACTTTC	CSATPGQATGANVLTF
-	TRBV2	TRBJ1-1	-	TGTGCCAGCAGTGAAGGACCCGAAGGTGGGTTT	CASSEGPEGGF
-	TRBV6-2/TRBV6-3	TRBJ1-4	-	TGTGCCATCGCTGGGACCCACAATGAAAAACTGTTTTTT	CAIAGTHNEKLFF
-	TRBV18	TRBJ2-5	-	TGTGCCAGCTCACCGGGCAACTCCCAAGAGACCCAGTACTTC	CASSPGNSQETQYF
-	TRBV12-3/TRBV12-4	TRBJ2-3	few	TGTGCCAGCAGTTATAGGGGGGCAGATACGCAGTATTTT	CASSYRGADTQYF
-	TRBV20-1	TRBJ2-7	few	TGCAGTGCTAGAGATCGCAGGACAGCGTCCTACGAGCAGTACTTC	CSARDRRTASYEQYF
TRBD1	TRBV27	TRBJ2-7	-	TGTGCCAGCAGTTATGCAGGGGGCGCGAGATTCGACGAGCAGTACTTC	CASSYAGGARFDEQYF
TRBD1	TRBV10-3	TRBJ2-5	-	TGTGCCATCAGTCCGACACAGGGGTCAGAGACCCAGTACTTC	CAISPTQGSETQYF
TRBD2	TRBV6-1	TRBJ2-3	many	TGTGCCAGCAGAGTATCTAGCGGCCTCACAGATACGCAGTATTTT	CASRVSSGLTDTQYF
-	TRBV4-2	TRBJ1-5	few	TGTGCCAGCAGCCAAGTGGGGGACAATCAGCCCCAGCATTTT	CASSQVGDNQPQHF
TRBD1	TRBV12-3/TRBV12-4	TRBJ2-5	-	TGTGCCAGCAGACCTGGACAGGGGGCAGGAGAGACCCAGTACTTC	CASRPGQGAGETQYF
-	TRBV5-5	TRBJ2-1	-	TGTGCCAGCAGCTCCGGGGGCCCCAATGAGCAGTTCTTC	CASSSGGPNEQFF